Listed below are T cell receptor beta chains from one sample, sequenced in a study of cytomegalovirus exposure and HLA in healthy donors. The assay was immunoSEQ multiplex PCR, and TCRdb's table has in-frame clones only and misses some. Of a few hundred thousand clones in the sample, 75% to 90% were seen once. Sequenced sample: PBMCs. Receptors were obtained from a girl aged 2-10 years in good health and CMV-seronegative. Both conserved end residues are part of each CDR3. Fields, in order: clone size, J gene, D gene, V gene, CDR3 DNA, CDR3 protein. D genes are given only for firm matches. Rows give clone size only sometimes, using once, few, many, or a class for an expanded clone.

abundance: .
j_gene: TRBJ1-1
d_gene: TRBD1
v_gene: TRBV13
CDR3nt: TGTGCCAGCAGCGCACCAGGGGGCTTCGCTGAAGCTTTCTTT
CDR3aa: CASSAPGGFAEAFF

abundance: .
j_gene: TRBJ2-7
d_gene: TRBD1
v_gene: TRBV5-6
CDR3nt: TGTGCCAGCAGCTTGGGACAGGGGGCATACGAGCAGTACTTC
CDR3aa: CASSLGQGAYEQYF

abundance: .
j_gene: TRBJ2-5
d_gene: TRBD1
v_gene: TRBV5-1
CDR3nt: TGCGCCAGCAGCGGAACAGGGGGGCGCGGAGAGACCCAGTACTTC
CDR3aa: CASSGTGGRGETQYF

abundance: few
j_gene: TRBJ1-1
d_gene: .
v_gene: TRBV4-1
CDR3nt: TGCGCCAGCAGCCAAGGACAGAACACTGAAGCTTTCTTT
CDR3aa: CASSQGQNTEAFF

abundance: .
j_gene: TRBJ2-5
d_gene: TRBD2
v_gene: TRBV7-9
CDR3nt: TGTGCCAGCAGCTCAACTAGCGGGGGGGCGGGTGAGACCCAGTACTTC
CDR3aa: CASSSTSGGAGETQYF

abundance: .
j_gene: TRBJ2-7
d_gene: TRBD2
v_gene: TRBV28
CDR3nt: TGTGCCAGCAGTCTTCTAGCGGGAGATCCCTACGAGCAGTACTTC
CDR3aa: CASSLLAGDPYEQYF

abundance: .
j_gene: TRBJ2-5
d_gene: TRBD1
v_gene: TRBV4-2
CDR3nt: TGTGCCAGCAGCCAAGGATTAACGAGGGACAGGCAAGAGACCCAGTACTTC
CDR3aa: CASSQGLTRDRQETQYF

abundance: .
j_gene: TRBJ2-5
d_gene: .
v_gene: TRBV5-4
CDR3nt: TGTGCCAGCAGCTTAGGGCGGGGTCAAGAGACCCAGTACTTC
CDR3aa: CASSLGRGQETQYF

abundance: .
j_gene: TRBJ2-2
d_gene: TRBD2
v_gene: TRBV10-1
CDR3nt: TGCGCCAGCAGTTCCGGGACTAGCGTAACCGGGGAGCTGTTTTTT
CDR3aa: CASSSGTSVTGELFF

abundance: .
j_gene: TRBJ1-1
d_gene: .
v_gene: TRBV29-1
CDR3nt: TGCAGCGGAGCTCATCTGAACACTGAAGCTTTCTTT
CDR3aa: CSGAHLNTEAFF

abundance: .
j_gene: TRBJ2-1
d_gene: TRBD2
v_gene: TRBV6-1
CDR3nt: TGTGCCAGCAGTGGTCGCAAGCGGGATTACAATGAGCAGTTCTTC
CDR3aa: CASSGRKRDYNEQFF

abundance: .
j_gene: TRBJ2-7
d_gene: TRBD2
v_gene: TRBV19
CDR3nt: TGTGCCAGTAGTACAATTAGCGGGGTTACCTACGAGCAGTACTTC
CDR3aa: CASSTISGVTYEQYF

abundance: .
j_gene: TRBJ1-1
d_gene: .
v_gene: TRBV6-5
CDR3nt: TGTGCCAGCAGTGTACAGGGCAGTCCTGAAGCTTTCTTT
CDR3aa: CASSVQGSPEAFF

abundance: .
j_gene: TRBJ2-7
d_gene: .
v_gene: TRBV9
CDR3nt: TGTGCCAGCAGCCCCTCGGGAGATCGCGAGCAGTACTTC
CDR3aa: CASSPSGDREQYF

abundance: .
j_gene: TRBJ2-3
d_gene: .
v_gene: TRBV5-4
CDR3nt: TGTGCCAGCAGCTTGGCCATGGGGGGGGCTGTCACAGATACGCAGTATTTT
CDR3aa: CASSLAMGGAVTDTQYF

abundance: .
j_gene: TRBJ2-3
d_gene: TRBD2
v_gene: TRBV7-9
CDR3nt: TGTGCCAGCAGCTCTCTAGCGGGGGTTACAGATACGCAGTATTTT
CDR3aa: CASSSLAGVTDTQYF

abundance: .
j_gene: TRBJ2-1
d_gene: .
v_gene: TRBV18
CDR3nt: TGTGCCAGCTCACCGCCAAGACATCGGCGCGACAATGAGCAGTTCTTC
CDR3aa: CASSPPRHRRDNEQFF

abundance: .
j_gene: TRBJ2-7
d_gene: TRBD2
v_gene: TRBV5-4
CDR3nt: TGTGCCAGCAGCTCGGGACCCGGGGGGTACGAGCAGTACTTC
CDR3aa: CASSSGPGGYEQYF

abundance: .
j_gene: TRBJ1-1
d_gene: .
v_gene: TRBV5-6
CDR3nt: TGTGCCAGCAGCTTGAGGGGTGAAGCTTTCTTT
CDR3aa: CASSLRGEAFF

abundance: .
j_gene: TRBJ2-5
d_gene: TRBD2
v_gene: TRBV5-1
CDR3nt: TGCGCCAGCAGCTTGGAACTAGCGGGACAAGAGACCCAGTACTTC
CDR3aa: CASSLELAGQETQYF

abundance: .
j_gene: TRBJ2-3
d_gene: TRBD1
v_gene: TRBV10-3
CDR3nt: TGTGCCATCAGTGACACAGGGGGCCTTTACACAGATACGCAGTATTTT
CDR3aa: CAISDTGGLYTDTQYF

abundance: .
j_gene: TRBJ1-6
d_gene: TRBD1
v_gene: TRBV10-1
CDR3nt: TGCGCCAGACAGGGGATACCCCTCCACTTT
CDR3aa: CARQGIPLHF

abundance: .
j_gene: TRBJ2-2
d_gene: .
v_gene: TRBV5-1
CDR3nt: TGCGCCAGCAGCTTACTCTCTTCCAGGCCCTCGAACACCGGGGAGCTGTTTTTT
CDR3aa: CASSLLSSRPSNTGELFF

abundance: .
j_gene: TRBJ2-7
d_gene: .
v_gene: TRBV1
CDR3nt: TGCACCAGCAGCCCGCAAGGGGGAGAGCAGTACTTC
CDR3aa: CTSSPQGGEQYF

abundance: .
j_gene: TRBJ2-1
d_gene: TRBD1
v_gene: TRBV2
CDR3nt: TGTGCCAGCAGCCCCGGGACAGGGGCCTACAATGAGCAGTTCTTC
CDR3aa: CASSPGTGAYNEQFF

abundance: .
j_gene: TRBJ2-3
d_gene: .
v_gene: TRBV7-9
CDR3nt: TGTGCCAGCAGCTCGACCAAGACAGGACCCACAGATACGCAGTATTTT
CDR3aa: CASSSTKTGPTDTQYF

abundance: .
j_gene: TRBJ2-3
d_gene: .
v_gene: TRBV28
CDR3nt: TGTGCCAGCAGTTTAGACTTTTTCAAGACAGATACGCAGTATTTT
CDR3aa: CASSLDFFKTDTQYF

abundance: .
j_gene: TRBJ2-7
d_gene: TRBD2
v_gene: TRBV5-6
CDR3nt: TGTGCCAGCAGCTTCGGACTAGCGGGAAACCCCTACGAGCAGTACTTC
CDR3aa: CASSFGLAGNPYEQYF